This T cell receptor (beta chain) was obtained from a study of T cells after posttransplantation cyclophosphamide. Cyclophosphamide on days +3 and +4 followed busulfan-fludarabine conditioning and a marrow graft. Method: immunoSEQ multiplex PCR; TCRdb's copy keeps in-frame clones and lacks some. Of tens of thousands of clones in the sample, less than 95% were seen once. Trimming shortened V by 4 bases and J by 1 base, and 13 bases separated the two germline ends. The length of the CDR3 is 15 residues. CDR1 is SGHVS and CDR2 is FQNEAQ in the germline V gene. Sequencing used PBMCs, obtained 60 to 65 days after allogeneic stem cell transplant with posttransplant cyclophosphamide. The clonotype comes from a male patient aged 55-69 years who received an allogeneic stem cell transplant from a related donor and was CMV-positive. A subset of T cells may come from the graft donor. The chain uses TRBV7-8 and TRBJ1-1, with D perhaps matching TRBD1 (5 bases). The CDR3 protein is CASSSRDGRNTEAFF. The CDR3 bases are TGTGCCAGCAGCTCCCGGGACGGGAGGAACACTGAAGCTTTCTTT.